This entry is about one TCR beta chain. Its binding antigen is unknown. One base away there is no much larger clone; base qualities are not given. This specimen comes from a study of CD8 T cells in seronegative destructive rheumatoid arthritis (dated by TCRdb to 2020 to 2022). Context from the whole study: Most of the eight CND-RA patients were receiving biological drugs at sampling. Comparison cohorts of seropositive RA, seronegative RA and healthy controls came from an earlier published TCRbeta dataset rather than new sequencing. Researchers compared peripheral CD8+ TCRbeta repertoires from patients with CCP-negative destructive rheumatoid arthritis (CND-RA) against repertoires from newly diagnosed seropositive RA, seronegative RA and healthy controls. Paper-wide results and their limitations: A distinct set of enriched public clonotypes appeared to be carried by CND-RA patients, and this finding was interpreted by the authors as support for a separate disease subset. Across the approximately 120,000 clonotypes tested, no public clonotype enrichment survived Benjamini-Hochberg correction. The study acknowledged the small size of the CND-RA cohort as a limitation. Compared with controls and other RA subtypes, CND-RA repertoires contained more CMV-reactive and fewer influenza A-reactive CD8+ TCRbeta sequences. In the absence of diagnostic samples, TCR repertoire differences may be partly attributable to poor disease control over the years rather than being present at onset. With age adjusted for, CD8+ TCRbeta repertoires in CND-RA patients appeared less diverse and more clonal than repertoires in other RA subtypes.

The CDR3 runs 16 residues from the cysteine to the phenylalanine. Just CDR3 DNA is preserved here, 48 bases in frame from base 1. Ends trimmed: V by 0 bases, J by 7 bases; bases unmatched to a gene: 7. From the germline V gene, CDR1 is MNHEY and CDR2 is SVGAGI. Genomic DNA from CD8+ cells was used for TCRbeta sequencing, which was performed according to the manufacturer's instructions. The immunoSEQ assay was used for TCRbeta sequencing, which was carried out at a genomics technology centre in Finland. The study's own analysis went as follows. Clonotype tables produced by the immunoSEQ preprocessing pipeline were converted into VDJtools format, and non-productive clonotypes were filtered out. Samples with fewer than 10,000 reads were excluded, the remaining samples were subsampled to 10,000 reads, and most of the eight CND-RA samples met this threshold. The VDJtools CalcDiversityStats function was applied to data subsampled to 10,000 reads to calculate Shannon-Wiener, Simpson and clonality indices. To infer antigen specificity, non-singleton TCRbeta clonotypes were hard-matched against VDJdb, with no mismatches permitted. CDR3 sequences that differed by a single amino acid (Hamming distance 1) were grouped into clusters that potentially share antigen targets. Public clonotypes were tested for group enrichment with one-sided Fisher's exact tests after resampling groups to six samples, repeated ten times. Sourced from immuneACCESS, this table was stored by TCRdb with only in-frame sequences that have V and J called. A share of the clones is absent; for the studies checked, an unresolved V gene accounts for under half, and the remainder has no known explanation. V and J calls and clone size are as listed in that table; D and trimming were resolved from the DNA. This sample has roughly 13,000 clones in its table, and roughly four fifths of those were observed once. The ten most abundant clones make up around a quarter of the sample.

CND-RA patients were negative for the clinical CCP2 antibody test, and joint destruction progressed despite active therapy. All CND-RA patients were characterized by typical joint destruction in wrists and ankles and by failure of conventional anti-rheumatic therapy. Instead of being sampled at diagnosis, CND-RA patients were sampled after long disease histories, which in several cases spanned decades. Around 45 millilitres of EDTA-anticoagulated peripheral blood were drawn from each patient. Peripheral blood mononuclear cells were isolated by Ficoll-Paque PLUS density gradient separation. AutoMACS magnetic bead positive selection was used to isolate CD8+ cells from fresh or cryopreserved PBMCs, and purity was verified by flow cytometry. Nucleospin Tissue or Tissue XS kits were used to extract genomic DNA, which was then quantified on a Qubit 2.0 fluorometer.

The specimen sequenced was CD8+ T cells from blood. This sequence was found in a woman aged 30-49 years with seronegative destructive rheumatoid arthritis. The chain links TRBV6-5 with TRBJ2-2; 8 central nucleotides agree with TRBD2. The nucleotide sequence reads TGTGCCAGCAGTTACTCGACCGGAGGGACTAGCGGGGAGCTGTTTTTT. Protein translation: CASSYSTGGTSGELFF.